This T cell receptor beta chain is drawn from a study of blood T cell repertoires in COVID-19. Study-level information: The study counted Cohort 3 donors as recovered given two negative PCRs, clearance, or symptom resolution.

The method was immunoSEQ multiplex PCR; TCRdb's version includes in-frame clones alone and lacks a portion of them. The data hold approximately 210,000 clones, with roughly 87% observed a single time. This CDR3 has 18 amino acids. The V gene's germline CDR1 is SGHTS and CDR2 YDEGEE. Losses at the gene ends were 0 bases for V and 6 bases for J; bases not matched to a gene: 15. Sequenced sample: PBMCs or T cells enriched from blood (not recorded which). This sequence was found in a man between 25 and 39 years old in a cohort exposed to, infected with or recovered from COVID-19 (not recorded which). This chain connects TRBV5-8 to TRBJ2-1, with 7 bases matching TRBD2. The CDR3 loop reads CASSLAWDYLLPSNEQFF. For the CDR3, the DNA is TGTGCCAGCAGCTTGGCCTGGGACTACCTACTTCCCTCCAATGAGCAGTTCTTC.